The 23 T cell receptor beta chains presented below share a single source sample, sequenced in a study of regulatory T cells in long-lasting Graves disease. The sample's time point: persistent/refractory GD, antithyroid drugs over 5 years with positive TRAb. Making the TCR library involved RNA that had been extracted from PBMCs. Building of the TCR beta libraries involved iRepertoire HTBI primers and Arm-PCR of CDR3 regions. TCRdb analysed the multiplex PCR reads with MiXCR anew, one entry per CDR3 protein. The data contain 700,000 or so distinct CDR3 sequences, about 32% of them singletons. The input for sequencing was peripheral blood mononuclear cells (PBMCs), taken when the disease was refractory, from a patient treated with antithyroid drugs. The receptor set was obtained from a female donor with Graves disease.

This clonotype was counted between two and nine times. The chain links TRBV29-1 to TRBJ2-7, with TRBD2 matching 8 bases. Per germline, CDR1 SQVTM and CDR2 ANQGSEA. With V trimmed by 4 bases and J by 6 bases, 8 bases remained unmatched. This CDR3 region has 13 residues. The CDR3 DNA reads as TGCAGCGTTGGACTCCAGCGGGAGTCCGAGCAGTACTTC. Amino acids: CSVGLQRESEQYF.

This clonotype was found many times. This chain links TRBV6-1 with TRBJ2-7, with unresolved D. CDR3 length: 13 residues. V gave up 3 bases and J gave up 2 bases, with 8 bases separating them. CDR1 is MNHNS, CDR2 SASEGT, per germline. The CDR3 coding sequence is TGTGCCAGCAGTGACCAGCGAACCTACGAGCAGTACTTC. Its translation: CASSDQRTYEQYF.

This clonotype has a single count. A single base separates this from a much larger clone, so it may be a read error. The rearrangement links TRBV2 to TRBJ1-2, with D unresolved. CDR1 and CDR2 (germline): SNHLY, FYNNEI. There are 13 residues in the CDR3. The CDR3 reads CASSEGLGYGCTF. Here the CDR3 DNA reads TGTGCCAGCAGTGAAGGCCTTGGCTATGGCTGCACCTTC.

This clonotype was detected ten times or more. The chain couples TRBV3-1 to TRBJ1-4, with unresolved D. Germline V gene lookup returns CDR1 LGHDT and CDR2 YNNKEL (reference sequence). CDR3 length: 17 amino acids. The V gene lost 1 base and the J gene lost 0 bases, with 12 bases spanning the gap. DNA for the CDR3: TGTGCCAGCAGCCAAGGGTGGGCAGCTACAACTAATGAAAAACTGTTTTTT. Protein product: CASSQGWAATTNEKLFF.

The chain uses TRBV20-1 and TRBJ1-1; D possibly corresponds to TRBD1 (6 bases). V lost 6 bases, J lost 0 bases, and 17 bases lay in between. The CDR3 sequence is 15 residues long. The germline V gene has CDR1 DFQATT and CDR2 SNEGSKA (reference sequence). The CDR3 is CSAPPRQALNTEAFF. CDR3 in DNA: TGCAGTGCACCCCCCCGACAGGCCTTGAACACTGAAGCTTTCTTT.

This clonotype was seen more than once but under ten times. The chain uses TRBV5-1 and TRBJ1-2; 8 bases map to TRBD1. J lost 5 bases, V lost 0 bases, and 9 bases had no gene match. The CDR3 is 16 residues long. Looked up from germline, CDR1 is SGHRS and CDR2 is YFSETQ. The CDR3 sequence: CASSLDGQGAGYGYTF. The CDR3 coding sequence is TGCGCCAGCAGCTTGGATGGCCAGGGGGCTGGATATGGCTACACCTTC.

This clonotype was detected only a few times. The rearrangement uses TRBV20-1 and TRBJ1-2, with D uncertain. The V end lost 1 base, the J end lost 4 bases, and 10 bases lay between the germline ends. The CDR3 contains 13 residues. Germline CDR1 and CDR2: DFQATT and SNEGSKA (reference sequence). The chain's CDR3 is CSARVNRPYGYTF. The CDR3 region has the DNA TGCAGTGCTAGAGTCAACAGACCCTATGGCTACACCTTC.

This clonotype was found many times. The chain couples TRBV6-1 to TRBJ1-2; D uncertain. CDR3 length: 12 residues. V lost 7 bases, J lost 7 bases, and 13 bases lay in between. CDR1 and CDR2 from the germline V gene are MNHNS and SASEGT. CDR3 amino acids: CASNRREGGYTF. In nucleotides, the CDR3 is TGTGCCAGCAACAGACGGGAGGGTGGCTACACCTTC.

This clonotype was recorded many times. CDR3 sequence reads: CASSTQHYGYTF. The CDR3 DNA follows: TGTGCCAGCAGTACACAGCACTATGGCTACACCTTC. The chain has TRBV28 and TRBJ1-2; D unclear. Germline loops: CDR1 MDHEN, CDR2 SYDVKM. V was clipped by 5 bases and J by 3 bases, with 7 bases between them. The CDR3 sequence is 12 residues long.

This clonotype was observed a handful of times. Here the CDR3 reads CSASHQGGFYGYTF. As DNA, the CDR3 is TGCAGTGCTAGTCACCAGGGTGGGTTCTATGGCTACACCTTC. The gene calls are TRBV20-1 and TRBJ1-2, with a possible D match to TRBD1 (5 bases). There are 14 residues in the CDR3. V lost 3 bases and J lost 4, with 15 bases in between. The germline V gene encodes CDR1 DFQATT and CDR2 SNEGSKA (reference sequence).

Regarding this clonotype: Compared with germline, one end of the junction differs, possibly owing to a read error. The chain joins TRBV7-6 to TRBJ2-7; a possible D gene is TRBD1 (7 bases). CDR3 length equals 17 residues. The germline CDR1 and CDR2 sequences are SGHVS and FNYEAQ. CDR3 protein: CVSSSTRGTAISYEQYF. The CDR3 bases are TGTGTCAGCAGCTCCACTCGGGGGACAGCTATTTCCTACGAGCAGTACTTC.

The chain couples TRBV11-2 to TRBJ2-5; 14 bases map to TRBD2. V gave up 1 base and J gave up 4 bases; unmatched junction bases: 14. Germline V CDR1 and CDR2: SGHAT, FQNNGV. The CDR3 totals 20 residues. The CDR3 DNA is TGTGCCAGCAGCTTAGTGAGACTAGCGGGAGGGGATAGGTTCGGAGAGACCCAGTACTTC. Its translation: CASSLVRLAGGDRFGETQYF.

This clonotype was seen ten or more times. The rearrangement links TRBV2 to TRBJ2-5; TRBD2 might be the D (6 bases). CDR3 length: 13 residues. V lost 7 bases, J lost 2 bases, and 11 bases lay in between. Per germline, CDR1 SNHLY and CDR2 FYNNEI. Here the CDR3 DNA reads TGTGCCAGCACTTGGACTATACAAGAGACCCAGTACTTC. Its translation: CASTWTIQETQYF.

In its sample, this clonotype was seen many times. V gene TRBV2 combines with J gene TRBJ1-2; D gene ambiguous. This CDR3 has 16 amino acids. V was pared by 4 bases and J by 0 bases, with 15 bases between. Germline assignment: CDR1 SNHLY and CDR2 FYNNEI. In nucleotides, the CDR3 is TGTGCCAGCAGTGTCGTGACATTGGCCTCTAACTATGGCTACACCTTC. Its translation is CASSVVTLASNYGYTF.

The chain employs TRBV6-1 and TRBJ2-4; the D gene is possibly TRBD1 (5 bases). Germline CDR1 MNHNS, CDR2 SASEGT. V lost 1 base to trimming and J lost 0 bases, with 10 bases between them. The CDR3 totals 16 residues. The CDR3 nucleotides read TGTGCCAGCAGTGAAGGACAGACACTAGCCAAAAACATTCAGTACTTC. This codes for CASSEGQTLAKNIQYF.

This CDR3 reads CSADTGVIGEQYF. The CDR3 coding sequence is TGCAGTGCTGACACAGGGGTTATAGGCGAGCAGTACTTC. This chain uses TRBV20-1 with TRBJ2-7; 7 bases line up with TRBD1. After removal of 5 bases from V and 6 bases from J, the junction contained 10 bases not matched to a gene. Germline CDR1 and CDR2: DFQATT and SNEGSKA (reference sequence). This CDR3 comprises 13 residues.

The chain couples TRBV15 to TRBJ1-3; 11 bases agree with TRBD1. CDR3 length: 13 amino acids. The V gene's germline CDR1 is LNHNV and CDR2 YYDKDF (reference sequence). The junction had 0 bases not matched to a gene; V was cut back by 9 bases and J by 2 bases. CDR3 in DNA: TGTGCCACGGGACAGGGGGCTGGAAACACCATATATTTT. This gives the protein CATGQGAGNTIYF.

This clonotype turned up a few times. The chain is built from TRBV2 and TRBJ1-5, with D maybe TRBD1 (6 bases). CDR1 is SNHLY and CDR2 is FYNNEI in the germline V gene. V shed 2 bases and J shed 7 bases, with 12 bases lying between them. The CDR3 loop spans 14 amino acids. CDR3: CASSEIRGRQPQHF. CDR3 bases: TGTGCCAGCAGTGAAATCAGGGGAAGGCAGCCCCAGCATTTT. Full variable domain (rest looked up from reference TRBV2 and TRBJ1-5): EPEVTQTPSHQVTQMGQEVILRCVPISNHLYFYWYRQILGQKVEFLVSFYNNEISEKSEIFDDQFSVERPDGSNFTLKIRSTKLEDSAMYFCASSEIRGRQPQHFGDGTRLSIL.

The J gene is TRBJ1-2, the V gene TRBV5-6; 7 nucleotides line up with TRBD1. Germline V gene data show CDR1 as SGHDT and CDR2 as YYEEEE. This CDR3 contains 14 residues. J was trimmed by 4 bases and V by 4 bases; bases with no gene match: 7. As DNA, the CDR3 is TGTGCCAGCAGCCCCCCGGGACAGATCTATGGCTACACCTTC. It specifies CASSPPGQIYGYTF.

This clonotype was counted between two and nine times. The V and J genes are TRBV15 and TRBJ1-2, with a possible D match to TRBD1 (6 bases). Looked up from germline, CDR1 is LNHNV and CDR2 is YYDKDF (reference sequence). Trimming left V 4 bases short and J 4 bases short, with 7 bases between. CDR3 size: 12 residues. CDR3 sequence reads: CATSTGAYGYTF. The CDR3 DNA is TGTGCCACCAGCACGGGGGCCTATGGCTACACCTTC.

V is TRBV28 and J is TRBJ1-3; D is ambiguous. Per germline, CDR1 MDHEN and CDR2 SYDVKM. V gave up 5 bases and J gave up 1 base, with 12 bases separating them. This CDR3 has 15 residues. The CDR3: CASSDLEVSGNTIYF. Here the CDR3 DNA reads TGTGCCAGCAGTGACCTTGAAGTTTCTGGAAACACCATATATTTT.

The chain is built from TRBV24-1 and TRBJ2-2; TRBD2 aligns across 12 bases. Germline assignment: CDR1 KGHDR and CDR2 SFDVKD. CDR3 length: 17 residues. J gave up 8 bases and V 1 base, and 7 bases lay outside the gene matches. In DNA form, the CDR3 reads TGTGCCACCAGTGATTTAGGTCTAGCGGGAGGGCGGGGGGAGCTGTTTTTT. This sequence encodes CATSDLGLAGGRGELFF.

The chain recombines TRBV27 with TRBJ2-5; D gene ambiguous. V lost 5 bases to trimming and J lost 2 bases, with 18 bases between them. The CDR3 is 16 amino acids. Per germline, CDR1 MNHEY and CDR2 SMNVEV (reference sequence). Here the CDR3 reads CASSPDVSKRQETQYF. CDR3 nucleotides: TGTGCCAGCAGTCCCGATGTATCTAAGAGACAAGAGACCCAGTACTTC.